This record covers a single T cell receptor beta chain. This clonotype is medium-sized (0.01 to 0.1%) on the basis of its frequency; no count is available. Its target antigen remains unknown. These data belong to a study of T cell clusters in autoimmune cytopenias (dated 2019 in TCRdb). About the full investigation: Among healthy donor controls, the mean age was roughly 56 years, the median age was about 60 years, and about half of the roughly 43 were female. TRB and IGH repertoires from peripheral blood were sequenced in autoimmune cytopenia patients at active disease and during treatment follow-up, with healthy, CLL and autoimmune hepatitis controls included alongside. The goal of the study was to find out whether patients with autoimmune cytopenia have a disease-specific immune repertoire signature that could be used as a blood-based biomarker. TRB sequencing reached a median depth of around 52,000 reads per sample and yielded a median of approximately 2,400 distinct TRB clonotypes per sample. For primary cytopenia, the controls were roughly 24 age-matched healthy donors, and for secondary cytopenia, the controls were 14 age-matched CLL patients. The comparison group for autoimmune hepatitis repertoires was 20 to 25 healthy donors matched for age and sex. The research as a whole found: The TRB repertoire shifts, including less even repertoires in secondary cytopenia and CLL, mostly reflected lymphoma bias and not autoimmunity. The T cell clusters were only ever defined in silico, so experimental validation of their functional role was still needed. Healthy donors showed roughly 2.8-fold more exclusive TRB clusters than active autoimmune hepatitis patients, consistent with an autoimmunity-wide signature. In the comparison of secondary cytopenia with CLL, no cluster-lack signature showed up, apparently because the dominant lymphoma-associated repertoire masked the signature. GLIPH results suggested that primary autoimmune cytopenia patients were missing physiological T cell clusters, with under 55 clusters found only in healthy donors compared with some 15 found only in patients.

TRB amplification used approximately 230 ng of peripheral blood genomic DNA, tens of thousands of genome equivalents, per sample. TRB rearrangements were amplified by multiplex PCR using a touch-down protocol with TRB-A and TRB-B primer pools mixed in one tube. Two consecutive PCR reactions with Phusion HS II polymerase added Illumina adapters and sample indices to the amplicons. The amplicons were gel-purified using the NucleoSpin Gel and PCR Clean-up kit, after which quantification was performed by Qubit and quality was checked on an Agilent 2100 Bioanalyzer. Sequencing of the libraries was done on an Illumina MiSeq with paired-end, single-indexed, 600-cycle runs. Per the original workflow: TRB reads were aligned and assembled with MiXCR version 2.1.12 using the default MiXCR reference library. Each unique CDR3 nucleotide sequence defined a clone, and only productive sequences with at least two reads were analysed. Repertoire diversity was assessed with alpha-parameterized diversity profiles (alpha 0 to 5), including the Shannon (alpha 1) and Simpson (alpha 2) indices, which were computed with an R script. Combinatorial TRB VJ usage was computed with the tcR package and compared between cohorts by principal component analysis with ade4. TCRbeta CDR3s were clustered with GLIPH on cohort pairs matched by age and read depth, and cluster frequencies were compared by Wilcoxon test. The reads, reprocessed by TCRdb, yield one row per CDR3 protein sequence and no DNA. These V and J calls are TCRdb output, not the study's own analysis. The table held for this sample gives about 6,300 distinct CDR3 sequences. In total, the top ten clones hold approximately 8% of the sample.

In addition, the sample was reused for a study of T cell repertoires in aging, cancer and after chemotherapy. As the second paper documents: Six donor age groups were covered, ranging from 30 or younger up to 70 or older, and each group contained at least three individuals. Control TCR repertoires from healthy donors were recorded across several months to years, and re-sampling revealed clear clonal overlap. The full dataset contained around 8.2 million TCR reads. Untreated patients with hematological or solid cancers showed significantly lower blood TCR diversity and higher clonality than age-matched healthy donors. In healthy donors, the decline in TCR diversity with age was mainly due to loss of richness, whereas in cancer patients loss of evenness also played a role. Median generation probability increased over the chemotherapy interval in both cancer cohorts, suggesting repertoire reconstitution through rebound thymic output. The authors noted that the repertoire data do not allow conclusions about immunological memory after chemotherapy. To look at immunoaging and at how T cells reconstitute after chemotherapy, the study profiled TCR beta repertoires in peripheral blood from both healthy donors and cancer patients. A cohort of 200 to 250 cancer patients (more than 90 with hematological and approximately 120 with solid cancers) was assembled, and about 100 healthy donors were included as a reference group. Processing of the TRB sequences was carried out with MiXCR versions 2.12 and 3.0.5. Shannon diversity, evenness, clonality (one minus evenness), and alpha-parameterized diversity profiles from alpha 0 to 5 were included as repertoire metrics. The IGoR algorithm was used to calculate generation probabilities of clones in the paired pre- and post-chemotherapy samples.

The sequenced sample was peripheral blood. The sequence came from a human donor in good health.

The CDR3 amino acid sequence is: CASSTKPGQYNSPLHF. The chain is assembled from TRBV5-4 and TRBJ1-6; TCRdb indicates TRBD1, and absent DNA this call remains unverified. The CDR3 goes from the cysteine to the phenylalanine over 16 residues. The coding DNA is unavailable. Via the germline V gene (reference sequence), CDR1 is SGHNT and CDR2 YYREEE.